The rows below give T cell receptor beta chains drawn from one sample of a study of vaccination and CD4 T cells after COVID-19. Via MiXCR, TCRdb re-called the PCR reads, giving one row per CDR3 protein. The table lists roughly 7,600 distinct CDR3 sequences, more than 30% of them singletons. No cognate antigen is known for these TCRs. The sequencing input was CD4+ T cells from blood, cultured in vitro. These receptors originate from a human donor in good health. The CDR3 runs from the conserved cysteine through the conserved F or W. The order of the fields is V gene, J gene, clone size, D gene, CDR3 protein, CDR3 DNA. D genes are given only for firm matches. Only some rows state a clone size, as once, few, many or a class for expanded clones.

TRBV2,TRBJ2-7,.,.,CASSNNGASYELYF,TGTGCCAGCAGTAACAATGGGGCATCCTACGAGCTGTACTTC
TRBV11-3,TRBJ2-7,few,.,CASSSLWSSEQYF,TGTGCCAGCAGCTCCCTTTGGAGCTCCGAGCAGTACTTC
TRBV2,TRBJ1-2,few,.,CASSDRGQSYGYTF,TGTGCCAGCAGTGATCGGGGCCAGTCGTATGGCTACACCTTC
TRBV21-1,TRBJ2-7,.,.,CASSYKNGTQIYEQYF,TGTGCCAGCAGCTATAAAAACGGGACACAGATCTACGAGCAGTACTTC
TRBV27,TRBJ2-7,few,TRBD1,CASSSLRTGGSYEQYF,TGTGCCAGCAGTTCCTTAAGGACAGGGGGTTCCTACGAGCAGTACTTC
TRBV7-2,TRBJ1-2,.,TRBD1,CASSLGDSLPRVGGYTF,TGTGCCAGCAGCTTAGGGGACAGCCTCCCTCGAGTCGGTGGCTACACCTTC
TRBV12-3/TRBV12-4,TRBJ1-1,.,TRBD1,CASSRQGGTEAFF,TGTGCCAGCAGTCGACAGGGAGGGACTGAAGCTTTCTTT
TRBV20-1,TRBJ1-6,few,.,CSPYYPGGSSYNSPLHF,TGCAGTCCATATTATCCGGGGGGGAGCTCCTATAATTCACCCCTCCACTTT
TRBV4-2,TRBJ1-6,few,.,CASSPGNSPLHF,TGTGCCAGCAGCCCGGGGAATTCACCCCTCCACTTT
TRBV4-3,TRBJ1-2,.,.,CASSQVRAANYGYTF,TGCGCCAGCAGCCAAGTCCGGGCAGCGAACTATGGCTACACCTTC
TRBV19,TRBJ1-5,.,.,CASSWDFNQPQHF,TGTGCCAGTAGTTGGGACTTCAATCAGCCCCAGCATTTT
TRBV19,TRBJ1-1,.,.,CATLSSWPNTEAFF,TGTGCCACCTTAAGTTCGTGGCCCAACACTGAAGCTTTCTTT
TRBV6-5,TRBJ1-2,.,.,CASSYTSLTNYGYTF,TGTGCCAGCAGTTACACCAGCCTGACTAACTATGGCTACACCTTC
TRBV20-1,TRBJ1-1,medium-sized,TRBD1,CSATGRTGTTEAFF,TGCAGTGCTACCGGACGGACAGGGACCACTGAAGCTTTCTTT
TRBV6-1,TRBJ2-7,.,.,CASRQSYEQYF,TGTGCCAGCAGGCAATCCTACGAGCAGTACTTC
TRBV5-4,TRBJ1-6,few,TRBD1,CASSRQTGDNSPLHF,TGTGCCAGCAGCCGACAGACAGGGGATAATTCACCCCTCCACTTT
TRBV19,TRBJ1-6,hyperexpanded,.,CASSTFPNSPLHF,TGTGCCAGTAGTACATTTCCGAATTCACCCCTCCACTTT
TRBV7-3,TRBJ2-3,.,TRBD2,CASSLLGGGNTDTQYF,TGTGCCAGCAGCTTATTGGGCGGGGGAAACACAGATACGCAGTATTTT
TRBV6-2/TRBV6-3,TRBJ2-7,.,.,CASSTSVSYEQYF,TGTGCCAGCAGTACGTCAGTCTCCTACGAGCAGTACTTC
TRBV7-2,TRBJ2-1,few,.,CASSLRGRRGGEQFF,TGTGCCAGCAGCTTAAGGGGGAGGCGAGGCGGTGAGCAGTTCTTC
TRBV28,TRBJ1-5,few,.,CASTTGGEPQHF,TGTGCCAGCACGACAGGTGGAGAGCCCCAGCATTTT
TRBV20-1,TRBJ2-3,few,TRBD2,CSARDTGGSPSTDTQYF,TGCAGTGCTAGAGATACGGGCGGGAGCCCTAGCACAGATACGCAGTATTTT
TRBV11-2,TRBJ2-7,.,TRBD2,CASSLGTSGFYEQYF,TGTGCCAGCAGCTTAGGGACTAGCGGATTCTACGAGCAGTACTTC
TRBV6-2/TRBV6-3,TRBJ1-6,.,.,CASSYRSPGDSPLHF,TGTGCCAGCAGTTATAGGTCCCCGGGGGATTCACCCCTCCACTTT
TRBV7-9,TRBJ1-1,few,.,CASSFPYTEAFF,TGTGCCAGCAGCTTTCCATATACTGAAGCTTTCTTT
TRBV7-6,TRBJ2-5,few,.,CASKIGEGSQETQYF,TGTGCCAGCAAGATAGGAGAGGGGTCCCAAGAGACCCAGTACTTC
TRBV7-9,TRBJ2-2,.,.,CASSVRELTGELFF,TGTGCCAGCAGCGTACGGGAATTAACCGGGGAGCTGTTTTTT
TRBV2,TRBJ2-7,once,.,CASSTGYEQYF,TGTGCCAGCTCCACCGGCTACGAGCAGTACTTC
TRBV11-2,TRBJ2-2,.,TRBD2,CASSPRGGHGELFF,TGTGCCAGCAGCCCTCGGGGGGGCCACGGGGAGCTGTTTTTT
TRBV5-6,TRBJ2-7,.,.,CASSLGPGSYEQYF,TGTGCCAGCAGCTTGGGTCCGGGATCATACGAGCAGTACTTC
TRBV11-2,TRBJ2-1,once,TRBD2,CASSRTSGSLYNEQFF,TGTGCCAGCAGCCGAACTAGCGGGAGTTTATACAATGAGCAGTTCTTC
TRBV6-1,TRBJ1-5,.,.,CASTLATEGPQHF,TGTGCCAGCACCCTAGCTACGGAGGGGCCCCAGCATTTT
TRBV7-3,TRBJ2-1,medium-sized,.,CASSLNLQGNEQFF,TGTGCCAGCAGCTTAAACCTCCAGGGGAATGAGCAGTTCTTC
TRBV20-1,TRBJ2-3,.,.,CSAGTSTDTQYF,TGCAGTGCAGGTACCAGCACAGATACGCAGTATTTT
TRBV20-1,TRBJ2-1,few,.,CSATIAGSYNEQFF,TGCAGTGCTACCATAGCCGGCTCCTACAATGAGCAGTTCTTC
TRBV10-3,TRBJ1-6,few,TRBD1,CAISGGQGSPLHF,TGTGCCATCAGTGGGGGACAGGGTTCACCCCTCCACTTT
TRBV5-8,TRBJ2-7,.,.,CASSLGYNTGSYEQYF,TGTGCCAGCAGCTTGGGGTACAATACGGGCTCCTACGAGCAGTACTTC
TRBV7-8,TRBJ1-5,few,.,CASTIDSWSNQPQHF,TGTGCCAGCACCATCGACAGTTGGAGCAATCAGCCCCAGCATTTT
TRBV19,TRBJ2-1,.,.,CASSSGSSYNEQFF,TGTGCCAGTAGTAGCGGCAGCTCCTACAATGAGCAGTTCTTC
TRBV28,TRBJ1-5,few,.,CASSPRGGSNQPQHF,TGTGCCAGCAGTCCCCGGGGGGGGTCAAATCAGCCCCAGCATTTT
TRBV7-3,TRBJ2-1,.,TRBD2,CASSLDRLAGGGEQFF,TGTGCCAGCAGCTTAGATCGGTTAGCGGGAGGAGGTGAGCAGTTCTTC
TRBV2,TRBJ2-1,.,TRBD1,CASSPDRTYNEQFF,TGTGCCAGCAGCCCGGACAGGACCTACAATGAGCAGTTCTTC
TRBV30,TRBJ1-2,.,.,CAWSVQPRGYTF,TGTGCCTGGAGTGTACAGCCTCGTGGCTACACCTTC
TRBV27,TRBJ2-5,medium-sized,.,CASSLSFVETQYF,TGTGCCAGCAGTTTAAGTTTCGTTGAGACCCAGTACTTC
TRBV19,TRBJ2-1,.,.,CASSSLLVNEQFF,TGTGCCAGTAGTTCGTTACTAGTCAATGAGCAGTTCTTC
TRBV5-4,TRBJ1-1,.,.,CASSLFAGVTEAFF,TGTGCCAGCAGCTTGTTCGCGGGGGTCACTGAAGCTTTCTTT
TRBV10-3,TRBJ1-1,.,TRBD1,CAISFDRGPTEAFF,TGTGCCATCAGCTTTGACAGGGGGCCAACTGAAGCTTTCTTT